This T cell receptor (beta chain) was captured by sequencing in a study of OX40 agonist ivuxolimab in advanced cancers. Study background: Intravenous ivuxolimab at 0.01 to 10 mg/kg was given to patients every 2 weeks. Averaging 60 years in age, with a range of roughly 20 to 90, the cohort was approximately 87% male. The study reported partial responses in three patients: one hepatocellular carcinoma, two cutaneous melanoma.

Germline loops: CDR1 SGHAT, CDR2 FQDESV (reference sequence). The V and J ends lost 5 bases and 0 bases respectively, with 14 bases between them. This CDR3 is built from 16 residues. This clone was seen only once. Sequencing used immunoSEQ multiplex PCR; TCRdb keeps in-frame clones, though not all of them. Among about 60,000 clones listed, around 92% were seen once. The V gene is TRBV11-1, the J gene TRBJ2-1; D is perhaps TRBD1 (5 bases). Source: CD4+ or CD8+ T cells sorted from blood, taken in a trial of the OX40 agonist ivuxolimab. The TCR sequence derives from an adult with an advanced solid tumor such as melanoma, head and neck, liver or kidney cancer. CDR3 coding DNA: TGTGCCAGCAGCACGTGGACACAAAGCTCCTACAATGAGCAGTTCTTC. As protein: CASSTWTQSSYNEQFF.